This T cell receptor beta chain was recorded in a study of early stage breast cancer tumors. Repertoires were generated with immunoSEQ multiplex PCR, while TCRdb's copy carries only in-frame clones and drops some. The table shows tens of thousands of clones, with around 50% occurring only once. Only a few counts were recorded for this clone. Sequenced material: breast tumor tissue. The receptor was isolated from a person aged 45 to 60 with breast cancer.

The DNA of the CDR3 is TGTGCCAGCAGTCCGAGCAGGGTGTCCGGAAACACCATATATTTT. Amino acids: CASSPSRVSGNTIYF. V and J are TRBV25-1 and TRBJ1-3; the D gene is possibly TRBD1 (5 bases). CDR1 and CDR2 from the germline V gene are MGHDK and SYGVNS. Trimming pared 5 bases from V and 4 bases from J, leaving 15 bases between. The CDR3 length is 15 residues.